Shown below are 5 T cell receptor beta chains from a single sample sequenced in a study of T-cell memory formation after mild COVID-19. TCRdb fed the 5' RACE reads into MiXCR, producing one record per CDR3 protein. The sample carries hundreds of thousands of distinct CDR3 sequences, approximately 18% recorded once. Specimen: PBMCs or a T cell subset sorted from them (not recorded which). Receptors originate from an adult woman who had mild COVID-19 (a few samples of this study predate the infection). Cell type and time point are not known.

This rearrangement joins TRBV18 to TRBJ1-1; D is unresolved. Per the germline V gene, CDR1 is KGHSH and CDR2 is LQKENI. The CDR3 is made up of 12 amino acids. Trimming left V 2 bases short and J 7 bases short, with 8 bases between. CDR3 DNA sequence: TGTGCCAGCTCACCAGGGAGAAATGAAGCTTTCTTT. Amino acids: CASSPGRNEAFF.

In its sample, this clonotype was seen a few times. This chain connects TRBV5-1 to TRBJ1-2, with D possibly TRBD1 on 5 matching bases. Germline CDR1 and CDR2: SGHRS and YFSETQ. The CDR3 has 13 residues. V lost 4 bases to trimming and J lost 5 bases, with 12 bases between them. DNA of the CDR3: TGCGCCAGCAGCCCTCGGGGGGGTTATGGCTACACCTTC. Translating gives CASSPRGGYGYTF.

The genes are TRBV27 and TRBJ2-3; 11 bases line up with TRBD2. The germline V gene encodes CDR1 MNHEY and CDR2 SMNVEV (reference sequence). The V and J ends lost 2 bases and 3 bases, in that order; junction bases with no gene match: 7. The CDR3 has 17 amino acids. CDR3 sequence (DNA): TGTGCCAGCAGTTTAAGACTAGCGGGGAGGGGGACAGATACGCAGTATTTT. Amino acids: CASSLRLAGRGTDTQYF.

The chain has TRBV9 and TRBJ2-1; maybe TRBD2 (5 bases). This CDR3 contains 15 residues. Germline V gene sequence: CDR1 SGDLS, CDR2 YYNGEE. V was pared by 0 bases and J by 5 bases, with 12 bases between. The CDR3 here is CASSVEGRENNEQFF. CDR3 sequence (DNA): TGTGCCAGCAGCGTAGAAGGGAGAGAAAACAATGAGCAGTTCTTC. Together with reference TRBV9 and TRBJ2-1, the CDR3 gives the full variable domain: DSGVTQTPKHLITATGQRVTLRCSPRSGDLSVYWYQQSLDQGLQFLIQYYNGEERAKGNILERFSAQQFPDLHSELNLSSLELGDSALYFCASSVEGRENNEQFFGPGTRLTVL.

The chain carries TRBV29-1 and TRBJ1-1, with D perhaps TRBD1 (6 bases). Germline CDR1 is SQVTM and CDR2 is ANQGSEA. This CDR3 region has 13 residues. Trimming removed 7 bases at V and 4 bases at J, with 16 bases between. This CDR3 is CSAGSTGRTEAFF. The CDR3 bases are TGCAGCGCGGGTTCTACAGGGCGCACTGAAGCTTTCTTT.